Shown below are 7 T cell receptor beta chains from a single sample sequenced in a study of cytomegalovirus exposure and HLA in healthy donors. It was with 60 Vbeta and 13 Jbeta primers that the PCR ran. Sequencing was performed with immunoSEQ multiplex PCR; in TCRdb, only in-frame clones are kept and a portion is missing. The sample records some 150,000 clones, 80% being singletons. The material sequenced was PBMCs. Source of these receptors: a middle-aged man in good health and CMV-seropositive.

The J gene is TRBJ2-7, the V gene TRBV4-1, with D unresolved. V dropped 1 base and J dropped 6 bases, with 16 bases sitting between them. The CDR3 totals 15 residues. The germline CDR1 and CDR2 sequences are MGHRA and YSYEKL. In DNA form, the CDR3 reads TGCGCCAGCAGCCAAGTCCCAGGAACCCCCGTCGAGCAGTACTTC. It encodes CASSQVPGTPVEQYF.

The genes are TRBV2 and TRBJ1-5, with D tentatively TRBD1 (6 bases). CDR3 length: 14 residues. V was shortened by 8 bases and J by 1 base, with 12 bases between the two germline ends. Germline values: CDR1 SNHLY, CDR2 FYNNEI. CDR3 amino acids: CASHSGESNQPQHF. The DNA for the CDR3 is TGTGCCAGCCATTCAGGGGAAAGCAATCAGCCCCAGCATTTT.

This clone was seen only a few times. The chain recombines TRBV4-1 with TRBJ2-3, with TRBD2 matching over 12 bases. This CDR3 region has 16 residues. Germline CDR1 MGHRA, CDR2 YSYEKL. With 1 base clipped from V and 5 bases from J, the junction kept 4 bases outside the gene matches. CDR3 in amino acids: CASSQGLAGALDTQYF. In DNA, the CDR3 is TGCGCCAGCAGCCAAGGACTAGCGGGAGCCTTAGATACGCAGTATTTT.

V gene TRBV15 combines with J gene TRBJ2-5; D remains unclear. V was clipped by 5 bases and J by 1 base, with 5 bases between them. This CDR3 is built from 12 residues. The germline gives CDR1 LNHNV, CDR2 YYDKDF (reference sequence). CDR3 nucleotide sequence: TGTGCCACCAGCCAGGCCCAAGAGACCCAGTACTTC. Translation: CATSQAQETQYF.

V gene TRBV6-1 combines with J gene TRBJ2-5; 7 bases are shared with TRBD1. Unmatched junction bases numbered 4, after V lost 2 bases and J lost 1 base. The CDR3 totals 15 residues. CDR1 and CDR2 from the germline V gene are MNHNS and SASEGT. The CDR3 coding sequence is TGTGCCAGCAGTGAACAACAGGGGCTCCAAGAGACCCAGTACTTC. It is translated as CASSEQQGLQETQYF.

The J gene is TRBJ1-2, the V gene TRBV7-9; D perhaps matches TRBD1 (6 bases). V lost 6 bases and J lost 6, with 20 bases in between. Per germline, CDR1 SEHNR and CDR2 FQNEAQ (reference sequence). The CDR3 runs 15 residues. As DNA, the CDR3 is TGTGCCAGCAGTTCCAGACAGGCACGGGTGGATGGCTACACCTTC. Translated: CASSSRQARVDGYTF.

This CDR3 is CASSQDSEGVGGRGHDGELFF. CDR3 nucleotides: TGCGCCAGCAGCCAAGATAGTGAAGGTGTAGGGGGCAGGGGGCATGACGGGGAGCTGTTTTTT. V and J are TRBV4-1 and TRBJ2-2; 8 nucleotides line up with TRBD1. V gave up 0 bases and J gave up 7 bases; unmatched junction bases: 22. Germline lookup yields CDR1 MGHRA and CDR2 YSYEKL. The CDR3 consists of 21 residues.